Following are 2 T cell receptor beta chains from one sample sequenced in a study of metastatic and nonmetastatic thyroid tumors. TCRdb used MiXCR to call clones anew from the PCR reads. The sample contains over 25,000 clones, about 10% of which appear only once. No patient received treatment before thyroid surgery. The material sequenced was blood. The receptor source for this set is a female donor with papillary thyroid cancer or a benign thyroid nodule (not recorded which). Some clones in this sample may be carry-over from other donors' samples.

This clone was picked up many times. The chain recombines TRBV5-8 with TRBJ2-4, with D uncertain. Germline-derived CDR1 and CDR2 are SGHTS and YDEGEE. Trimming left V 1 base short and J 0 bases short, with 5 bases between. The CDR3 contains 14 residues. CDR3 sequence (DNA): TGTGCCAGCAGCTTGTCGGTAGCCAAAAACATTCAGTACTTC. Its translation: CASSLSVAKNIQYF.

This clone was recorded many times. The chain combines TRBV5-1 with TRBJ2-2; D is unclear. The V gene lost 0 bases and the J gene lost 3 bases, with 15 bases spanning the gap. CDR1 and CDR2 (germline): SGHRS, YFSETQ. The CDR3 extends over 17 amino acids. CDR3 DNA sequence: TGCGCCAGCAGCTTGGCCGGATTAGTAGGGTACACCGGGGAGCTGTTTTTT. It yields the protein CASSLAGLVGYTGELFF.